A selection of T cell receptor beta chains follows, all from one sample in a study of CD8 T cells in Susac syndrome. One entry per CDR3 protein, called by TCRdb with MiXCR from the immunoSEQ multiplex PCR reads. The sample has approximately 190,000 distinct CDR3 sequences, 80% to 95% seen once. The specimen sequenced was CD4+ T cells from PBMCs. All receptors come from a human donor in good health. CDR3s include the opening cysteine and the closing phenylalanine or tryptophan. A D gene is named only where the DNA matches it firmly. Clone size, where shown, is once, few, many, or a class for clones that have expanded.

J,length,D,size,V,CDR3,DNA
TRBJ1-6,14,.,.,TRBV30,CAWNGGQGRSPLHF,TGTGCCTGGAATGGGGGGCAGGGAAGGTCACCCCTCCACTTT
TRBJ2-5,15,TRBD2,.,TRBV7-2,CASSQRSGGQETQYF,TGTGCCAGCAGTCAGAGGAGCGGGGGGCAAGAGACCCAGTACTTC
TRBJ2-2,14,.,.,TRBV13,CASSLGAETGELFF,TGTGCCAGCAGCTTAGGGGCAGAGACCGGGGAGCTGTTTTTT
TRBJ1-6,15,.,.,TRBV4-1,CASRQGWGIGSPLHF,TGCGCCAGCAGGCAGGGGTGGGGAATAGGTTCACCCCTCCACTTT
TRBJ1-2,14,.,once,TRBV20-1,CSARDSRGHYGYTF,TGCAGTGCTAGAGATTCGAGGGGACACTATGGCTACACCTTC
TRBJ2-5,15,TRBD1,once,TRBV5-1,CASSPGTGGRGTQYF,TGCGCCAGCAGCCCAGGGACAGGAGGAAGGGGGACCCAGTACTTC
TRBJ2-1,16,.,.,TRBV13,CASSFAVGTYYNEQFF,TGTGCCAGCAGCTTCGCCGTCGGGACATACTACAATGAGCAGTTCTTC
TRBJ1-2,13,.,.,TRBV6-1,CASSEITGYGYTF,TGTGCCAGCAGTGAAATCACGGGCTATGGCTACACCTTC
TRBJ2-4,15,TRBD2,.,TRBV4-3,CASSQELSRGDIQYF,TGCGCCAGCAGCCAAGAGCTCTCTCGGGGGGACATTCAGTACTTC
TRBJ1-2,14,.,.,TRBV2,CAGRDRLGSYGYTF,TGTGCCGGGCGAGACAGGTTAGGTAGCTATGGCTACACCTTC
TRBJ1-2,15,.,.,TRBV23-1,CASSPDGTSPRGYTF,TGCGCCAGCAGTCCCGACGGGACATCTCCGAGAGGCTACACCTTC
TRBJ2-3,12,.,.,TRBV5-5,CASSLVVDTQYF,TGTGCCAGCAGCTTGGTGGTAGATACGCAGTATTTT
TRBJ1-2,13,.,.,TRBV2,CASSPGQVYGYTF,TGTGCCAGTAGTCCGGGACAAGTCTATGGCTACACCTTC
TRBJ1-1,15,.,.,TRBV6-5,CASSYSRSVNTEAFF,TGTGCCAGCAGTTACTCCCGGAGTGTTAACACTGAAGCTTTCTTT
TRBJ1-4,13,.,.,TRBV25-1,CASSRQRNEKLFF,TGTGCCAGCAGTCGACAGCGTAATGAAAAACTGTTTTTT
TRBJ1-2,14,.,.,TRBV12-3/TRBV12-4,CASSLAQAGSGYTF,TGTGCCAGCAGTTTAGCTCAGGCAGGCTCTGGCTACACCTTC
TRBJ1-1,12,.,.,TRBV7-9,CASSLRGSGAFF,TGTGCCAGCAGCCTTCGGGGCAGCGGGGCTTTCTTT
TRBJ2-2,15,.,.,TRBV4-2,CASSQVTSNTGELFF,TGTGCCAGCAGCCAAGTCACCTCGAACACCGGGGAGCTGTTTTTT